A single sample gave rise to the 12 T cell receptor beta chains below, sequenced in a study of blood T cell repertoires in COVID-19. Data came from immunoSEQ multiplex PCR; TCRdb stores just in-frame clones and leaves some out. The table records approximately 450,000 clones, around nine tenths of them present only once. Sequences were obtained from PBMCs or T cells enriched from blood (not recorded which). The receptors here all came from a woman aged 18-29 years with acute COVID-19.

The chain uses TRBV9 and TRBJ1-1; the D gene is possibly TRBD1 (5 bases). The CDR3 contains 15 residues. V was cut by 6 bases and J by 1 base, with 16 bases left in between. Germline V lookup: CDR1 SGDLS, CDR2 YYNGEE. The CDR3 sequence: CASTPKGMANTEAFF. The CDR3 region has the DNA TGTGCCAGCACCCCCAAGGGGATGGCGAACACTGAAGCTTTCTTT.

V and J are TRBV6-2 or TRBV6-3 and TRBJ1-1; no firm D call. CDR1 MNHEY and CDR2 SVGEGT come from the germline V gene. The germline V and J ends were trimmed by 5 bases and 6 bases, with 16 bases remaining between them. CDR3 size: 14 residues. The CDR3 here is CASSRPREKAEAFF. The DNA of the CDR3 is TGTGCCAGCAGTAGACCAAGGGAGAAGGCTGAAGCTTTCTTT.

This sequence joins TRBV2 and TRBJ2-7, with TRBD2 identical over 9 bases. Germline V gene lookup returns CDR1 SNHLY and CDR2 FYNNEI. V lost 7 bases and J lost 0; bases outside the gene matches: 7. The CDR3 consists of 15 residues. CDR3 sequence: CASTPGLASSYEQYF. CDR3 nucleotides: TGTGCCAGCACCCCCGGACTAGCGAGCTCCTACGAGCAGTACTTC.

V usage is TRBV7-8 and J usage is TRBJ2-2; TRBD1 agrees at 7 bases. CDR1 is SGHVS, CDR2 FQNEAQ, per germline. V trimming: 7 bases; J trimming: 6 bases; junction bases outside the gene matches: 5. The CDR3 length is 13 residues. The CDR3 sequence is CASNLQGAGELFF. For the CDR3, the DNA is TGTGCCAGCAACCTTCAGGGGGCCGGGGAGCTGTTTTTT.

V and J are TRBV3-1 (or the pseudogene TRBV3-2) and TRBJ2-1, with D maybe TRBD1 (6 bases). Trimming took 1 base from V and 6 from J, leaving 13 bases between them. The CDR3 is made up of 15 amino acids. Germline assignment: CDR1 LGHDT and CDR2 YNNKEL (reference sequence). CDR3 nucleotides: TGTGCCAGCAGCCAAGGGGCAGGGGATGTCAATGAGCAGTTCTTC. The encoded protein is CASSQGAGDVNEQFF.

The rearrangement uses TRBV9 and TRBJ2-3; 7 nucleotides line up with TRBD2. Germline values: CDR1 SGDLS, CDR2 YYNGEE. Losses at the gene ends were 7 bases for V and 1 base for J; bases not matched to a gene: 6. This CDR3 comprises 14 residues. The CDR3 here is CASSPAGRTDTQYF. The CDR3, as DNA: TGTGCCAGCTCCCCAGCGGGACGCACAGATACGCAGTATTTT.

The chain combines TRBV7-9 with TRBJ1-2, with no clear D. The CDR3 has 15 amino acids. V dropped 2 bases and J dropped 0 bases, with 10 bases sitting between them. Germline V lookup: CDR1 SEHNR, CDR2 FQNEAQ (reference sequence). The DNA for the CDR3 is TGTGCCAGCAGCTTACGCAGGCAATCTAACTATGGCTACACCTTC. It codes for CASSLRRQSNYGYTF.

A few counts support this clone. The same CDR3 also results from other DNA sequences found in this sample. The chain couples TRBV28 to TRBJ1-2, with TRBD1 identical over 8 bases. The length of the CDR3 is 13 residues. J lost 6 bases, V lost 2 bases, and 2 bases had no gene match. CDR1 is MDHEN and CDR2 is SYDVKM in the germline V gene. CDR3 coding DNA: TGTGCCAGCAGTTTACAGGGGGCGAATGGCTACACCTTC. Translating gives CASSLQGANGYTF.

This rearrangement joins TRBV11-2 to TRBJ1-2, with a possible D match to TRBD1 (5 bases). Trimming removed 0 bases at V and 4 bases at J, with 12 bases between. The CDR3 covers 15 residues. Looked up from germline, CDR1 is SGHAT and CDR2 is FQNNGV. In nucleotides, the CDR3 is TGTGCCAGCAGCTTAGACCAGGGAGGTTTCTATGGCTACACCTTC. As protein: CASSLDQGGFYGYTF.

V is TRBV27 and J is TRBJ2-1, with 7 bases aligning to TRBD2. CDR3 size: 14 residues. The V gene's germline CDR1 is MNHEY and CDR2 SMNVEV (reference sequence). Trimming took 5 bases from V and 4 from J; bases not matched to a gene: 5. In DNA, the CDR3 is TGTGCCAGCAGTCCCGGGACTATGTACAATGAGCAGTTCTTC. The encoded protein is CASSPGTMYNEQFF.

The chain employs TRBV5-4 and TRBJ1-5; 9 nucleotides align to TRBD1. Looked up from germline, CDR1 is SGHNT and CDR2 is YYREEE (reference sequence). The CDR3 sequence is 14 residues long. With V trimmed by 3 bases and J by 4 bases, 2 bases remained unmatched. The CDR3 spells CASSSGQGNQPQHF. The DNA for the CDR3 is TGTGCCAGCAGCTCGGGACAGGGTAATCAGCCCCAGCATTTT.

This chain links TRBV5-1 with TRBJ2-7, with D uncertain. V was pared by 0 bases and J by 3 bases, with 10 bases between. Germline values: CDR1 SGHRS, CDR2 YFSETQ. This CDR3 is 14 amino acids long. CDR3 protein: CASSLGPPGYEQYF. The CDR3 nucleotides read TGCGCCAGCAGCTTGGGACCCCCGGGCTACGAGCAGTACTTC.